Below are 17 T cell receptor beta chains sequenced from a single sample in a study of response to subunit inactivated influenza vaccine. TCRdb reprocessed the RT-PCR reads via MiXCR and lists one record per CDR3 protein. The table has 800,000 or so distinct CDR3 sequences, approximately 22% seen once. Sequenced here: PBMCs from blood, sampled 5 to 6 days after vaccination. The origin of the receptors is a man in his forties or fifties who received an inactivated influenza vaccine.

The chain is built from TRBV4-3 and TRBJ2-5, with a weak D call TRBD1 (6 bases). Per germline, CDR1 LGHNA and CDR2 YSLEER. There are 15 residues in the CDR3. The V and J ends lost 3 bases and 4 bases respectively, with 15 bases between them. Here the CDR3 reads CASSQDPGVRETQYF. Here the CDR3 DNA reads TGCGCCAGCAGCCAGGACCCAGGGGTTCGAGAGACCCAGTACTTC.

The chain links TRBV20-1 to TRBJ1-2, with D perhaps TRBD1 (5 bases). Trimming removed 2 bases from V and 2 bases from J, with 21 bases in between. The CDR3 extends over 17 amino acids. CDR1 and CDR2 (germline): DFQATT, SNEGSKA (reference sequence). The CDR3 DNA reads TGCAGTGCTAGACCCGCGGGGGGTGGCACATCGAACTATGGCTACACCTTC. Protein sequence: CSARPAGGGTSNYGYTF.

V is TRBV3-1 and J is TRBJ2-7; TRBD1 agrees at 9 bases. The junction had 10 bases not matched to a gene; V was cut back by 4 bases and J by 3 bases. CDR1 and CDR2 (germline): LGHDT, YNNKEL (reference sequence). This CDR3 is built from 16 residues. The CDR3 reads CASSRPRGQGSYEQYF. The CDR3 DNA reads TGTGCCAGCAGCCGTCCCCGGGGACAGGGTAGCTACGAGCAGTACTTC.

This clonotype was recorded a few times. The V call is TRBV24-1, the J call TRBJ2-1; perhaps TRBD2 as D (6 bases). Germline V gene data show CDR1 as KGHDR and CDR2 as SFDVKD. Trimming cost V 4 bases and J 10 bases, with 13 bases left between them. This CDR3 is 13 amino acids long. The DNA for the CDR3 is TGTGCCACCAGTGAGGCCAATAGCGGAGAGCAGTTCTTC. Residues: CATSEANSGEQFF.

The sample holds a few counts of this clonotype. J is TRBJ1-2 and V is TRBV6-1; a possible D gene is TRBD1 (6 bases). Deletions cut 6 bases from V and 4 bases from J, with 18 bases between. CDR3 length equals 15 residues. CDR1 is MNHNS and CDR2 is SASEGT in the germline V gene. The CDR3 sequence: CASSAAGHRTYGYTF. The DNA for the CDR3 is TGTGCCAGCAGCGCTGCGGGACATCGTACCTATGGCTACACCTTC.

The J gene is TRBJ2-4, the V gene TRBV6-1; D not resolved. This CDR3 has 14 residues. Germline assignment: CDR1 MNHNS and CDR2 SASEGT. V lost 0 bases and J 4 bases, leaving 7 bases between the germline ends. CDR3 sequence (DNA): TGTGCCAGCAGTGAAGCGCTCAGGAAAAACATTCAGTACTTC. The encoded protein is CASSEALRKNIQYF.

The chain uses TRBV10-3 and TRBJ2-7, with D hard to call. The germline V and J ends were trimmed by 6 bases and 2 bases, with 5 bases remaining between them. The CDR3 is made up of 11 amino acids. Per the germline V gene, CDR1 is ENHRY and CDR2 is SYGVKD. The DNA of the CDR3 is TGTGCCATCAGCATAGCCTACGAGCAGTACTTC. Translated: CAISIAYEQYF.

This clonotype was observed a few times. The chain links TRBV6-1 to TRBJ2-2; D ambiguous. The length of the CDR3 is 13 residues. Trimming took off 7 bases at V and 0 bases at J, with 6 bases between the two ends. In germline, CDR1 is MNHNS, CDR2 SASEGT. For the CDR3, the DNA is TGTGCCAGCACGCTTCCGAACACCGGGGAGCTGTTTTTT. Translated, it gives CASTLPNTGELFF.

In its sample, this clonotype was seen once. CDR3 DNA sequence: TGTGCCAGCAGTGAATTGGACAGGGGTAATGAGCAGTTCTTC. Translation gives CASSELDRGNEQFF. V usage is TRBV25-1 and J usage is TRBJ2-1; the match to TRBD1 covers 9 bases. The CDR3 runs to 14 residues. Germline assignment: CDR1 MGHDK and CDR2 SYGVNS. The ends lost 1 base at V and 7 bases at J; junction bases unmatched: 2.

The chain combines TRBV20-1 with TRBJ2-4; TRBD2 matches at 8 bases. Germline-derived CDR1 and CDR2 are DFQATT and SNEGSKA (reference sequence). The junction had 6 bases not matched to a gene; V was cut back by 3 bases and J by 5 bases. This CDR3 has 14 residues. The CDR3 region is CSASTGGLENIQYF. DNA of the CDR3: TGCAGTGCTAGTACGGGAGGGTTAGAAAACATTCAGTACTTC.

The table lists this clonotype with a few counts. CDR3 loop: CASSIQGKGNYGYTF. CDR3 sequence (DNA): TGTGCCAGCTCAATTCAGGGGAAAGGGAACTATGGCTACACCTTC. The rearrangement links TRBV6-1 to TRBJ1-2; perhaps TRBD1 as D (6 bases). The CDR3 extends over 15 amino acids. V gave up 8 bases and J gave up 2 bases, with 18 bases separating them. Per germline, CDR1 MNHNS and CDR2 SASEGT.

This sequence joins TRBV27 and TRBJ2-1; perhaps TRBD2 as D (6 bases). V was clipped by 4 bases and J by 9 bases, with 19 bases between them. Germline assignment: CDR1 MNHEY and CDR2 SMNVEV (reference sequence). This CDR3 is built from 15 residues. The CDR3 coding sequence is TGTGCCAGCAGTTCCTTGGCGGGGAATGTCGGTGAGCAGTTCTTC. Translation gives CASSSLAGNVGEQFF.

This chain connects TRBV27 to TRBJ2-2; D tentatively fits TRBD1 or TRBD2 (6 bases each). CDR3 length: 16 residues. Looked up from germline, CDR1 is MNHEY and CDR2 is SMNVEV (reference sequence). Between the trimmed V and J ends, which lost 7 bases and 7 bases, there was a span of 22 bases. The CDR3 region has the DNA TGTGCCAGCATCCCTAGGGGGACTCCCATGGGCGGGGAGCTGTTTTTT. Its protein is CASIPRGTPMGGELFF.

In this sample, this clonotype turned up a few times. The chain joins TRBV19 to TRBJ1-5, with no clear D. CDR3 length: 14 residues. V shed 7 bases and J shed 0 bases, with 10 bases lying between them. Germline values: CDR1 LNHDA, CDR2 SQIVND (reference sequence). The CDR3 is CASTVPYSNQPQHF. CDR3 sequence (DNA): TGTGCCAGTACCGTACCTTATAGCAATCAGCCCCAGCATTTT. Full variable domain (rest looked up from reference TRBV19 and TRBJ1-5): DGGITQSPKYLFRKEGQNVTLSCEQNLNHDAMYWYRQDPGQGLRLIYYSQIVNDFQKGDIAEGYSVSREKKESFPLTVTSAQKNPTAFYLCASTVPYSNQPQHFGDGTRLSIL.

This chain links TRBV2 with TRBJ2-7; a possible D gene is TRBD2 (7 bases). From germline, CDR1 is SNHLY and CDR2 FYNNEI. The V gene lost 4 bases and the J gene lost 7 bases, with 14 bases spanning the gap. This CDR3 comprises 13 residues. The CDR3 bases are TGTGCCAGCAGTGTCGGGGGGCGCTTGGAGCAGTACTTC. Translated: CASSVGGRLEQYF. Using reference TRBV2 and TRBJ2-7 for the parts outside the CDR3, the full variable domain is EPEVTQTPSHQVTQMGQEVILRCVPISNHLYFYWYRQILGQKVEFLVSFYNNEISEKSEIFDDQFSVERPDGSNFTLKIRSTKLEDSAMYFCASSVGGRLEQYFGPGTRLTVT.

The chain is built from TRBV15 and TRBJ2-2; D gene ambiguous. CDR1 is LNHNV and CDR2 is YYDKDF in the germline V gene (reference sequence). The ends were cut back, 0 bases at V and 7 bases at J, with 3 bases in the middle. The CDR3 covers 12 residues. For the CDR3, the DNA is TGTGCCACCAGCAGAGATAGCGGGGAGCTGTTTTTT. Its translation is CATSRDSGELFF.

Only a few counts were recorded for this clonotype. The chain recombines TRBV6-1 with TRBJ2-7; D might be TRBD2 (6 bases). Germline lookup yields CDR1 MNHNS and CDR2 SASEGT. Trimming cost V 2 bases and J 1 base, with 12 bases left between them. The CDR3 contains 15 residues. CDR3 DNA sequence: TGTGCCAGCAGTGAATTGGCTAGCGAGTCCTACGAGCAGTACTTC. The encoded protein is CASSELASESYEQYF.